This T cell receptor (beta chain) was recorded in a study of cytomegalovirus exposure and HLA in healthy donors (dated by TCRdb to the late 2010s). Broadly, across the study: An earlier analysis of more than 550 of the donors reported approximately 280 Gb of sequence data and some 110 million unique TCR beta sequences obtained from some 170 million T cells. Roughly 300 gigabases of sequencing data and approximately 85 million unique TCR sequences were included in an early release covering roughly 600 HLA-typed donors. The genetic ancestry cluster associated with self-reported Caucasian donors included over 80% of the roughly 380 genotyped donors. The aim of the study was to test whether cataloging public T cell receptors could identify signatures of past pathogen exposure. Using immunosequencing, the study profiled T cell repertoires from roughly 650 subjects and related those repertoires to cytomegalovirus serostatus. A separate validation cohort of roughly 120 different subjects was used in addition to the roughly 640-subject first cohort. To predict cytomegalovirus infection status, the study combined high-throughput TCR immunosequencing, statistical association of individual TCRs with disease status, and machine learning. A later analysis re-examined previously published TCR beta repertoires from over 500 donors and added high-resolution HLA genotyping to investigate patterns of TCR occurrence. The later analysis used no new phenotypic data to find candidate immune exposures, relying instead on TCR beta sequences and their occurrence across donors. To decide whether each TCR beta V gene segment behaved as functional or pseudogenic, an earlier analysis of approximately 600 of the donors relied on high-throughput TCR beta sequencing. Donor age, sex, ethnicity and CMV serostatus were collected together with the repertoire data. In a later genetic analysis, genome-wide SNP genotypes for about 55% of the roughly 700 donors were used, and that subset was treated as a discovery cohort. Every discovery cohort repertoire had been produced on one sequencing platform. Both class I and class II loci were covered by HLA typing, at four-digit resolution. The number of donors typed differed by locus, with roughly 620-630 for A, B, C, DRB1 and DQB1, about 500 for DQA1, about 610 for DPA1, and 450 to 480 for DPB1. Because of strong linkage in the cohort, 4 to 6 DR-DQ haplotypes were treated as single units for association and clustering. On average, 235,054 unique TCR beta nucleotide sequences were sequenced per donor among more than 350 genotyped donors of the cohort, with roughly 18% of those sequences being non-productive.

Concerning this clone itself: Its antigen has not been determined. No base quality information exists; no much larger clone differs at one position.

The cohort was made up of approximately 700 healthy bone marrow donors. Cohort members were all nominally healthy when sampled, although unrecorded immune exposures were likely present. The donor was CMV seropositive and belonged to the group of some 290 seropositive cohort members. Each donor provided a peripheral blood sample, and peripheral blood mononuclear cells were used for TCR beta sequencing. The Qiagen DNeasy Blood Extraction Kit was used to extract genomic DNA from the blood cell samples. What the research found in general, with its limitations: Most TCR sequences were seen in very few donors, while some public TCRs were found in many individuals. An association between a missense DCLRE1C variant and V-gene and J-gene trimming of TCR beta chains was found in a later genetic analysis and replicated in an independent cohort. Some IMGT-functional V segments, including TRBV6-2 and TRBV6-3, could not be told apart with the 87-base-pair reads, so those segments were excluded. A further reported finding was that TCR beta sequences accurately predicted the HLA-A and HLA-B alleles for most subjects in the first cohort. Compared with equally common non-associated chains, HLA-associated TCR beta chains in a later analysis were more clonally expanded and had lower generation probabilities. Compared with the 666-donor mean, donors in an Asian-associated ancestry cluster had fewer N-insertions in productive TCRs, according to a later genetic analysis. A later analysis found that most CMV-associated TCR beta chains appeared HLA-restricted, with HLA associations seemingly driven largely by CMV exposure. Because HLA typing was missing for some donors at each locus, association tests included only the typed subset. Presence/absence analyses assumed roughly uniform sequencing depth across donors, an assumption that may not hold. When HLA alleles, especially DR and DQ, strongly co-occurred, attributing TCR associations to individual alleles was difficult. A later analysis found that TCR association rates varied across HLA loci, with DRB1 alleles showing the most associated TCRs and HLA-C alleles the fewest. The authors suggested that the approach could potentially be generalized to other disease states and immunological phenotypes. Three of the identified cytomegalovirus-associated TCR beta chains were confirmed in vitro to be specific for cytomegalovirus antigens. The study listed around 160 TCR beta chains as associated with cytomegalovirus. According to a later analysis, parvovirus B19, influenza, CMV and Epstein-Barr virus appeared linked to several top co-occurrence clusters. In an earlier analysis of around 600 of the donors, most TCR beta V segments appeared in productive rearrangements about 90% or about 30% of the time, broadly matching IMGT annotations. In a later analysis, around 15,000 TCR beta sequences were associated with specific HLA alleles at a false discovery rate of 0.05. Cytomegalovirus status was reported to be diagnosed by the classifier with high specificity and sensitivity in both the original and validation cohorts. Linkage disequilibrium might explain the correlated functional status among segregating V segments, but an unknown experimental factor could not be excluded. For the cohort, immune exposure information was limited to CMV serostatus. Because counts were too low, around 17 rarely observed V segments, including chromosome 9 orphons, were left out of the earlier analysis of 587 of the donors. A cluster of highly shared sequence variants was judged likely to be a technical artifact of the sequencing pipeline. Only TCR beta chains were sequenced in this cohort, and the absence of alpha or paired-chain data limited detectable features.

To prepare the library, the immunoSEQ multiplex PCR assay was applied. For the multiplex PCR, a mixture combining 60 forward primers for TCR Vbeta segments and 13 reverse primers for TCR Jbeta segments was used. Amplification of the CDR3 region of rearranged TCR beta genes was performed with a multiplex PCR assay on genomic DNA. The amplified TCR beta libraries were sequenced on the Illumina HiSeq System as 87-base-pair reads. The paper's processing steps were these. In a later analysis, around 80 million unique TCR beta chains were counted across the approximately 620 repertoires, and around 10 million of these chains were shared by at least two donors. Raw reads were error-corrected and collapsed into unique sequences by a nearest-neighbor algorithm in which closely related sequences were merged to remove PCR and sequencing errors. V, D and J gene segments were assigned by aligning CDR3 sequences to IMGT reference sequences. For a sequence to be retained, a match of at least six nucleotides to both a V gene segment and a J gene segment was required. Rearrangements were called productive when the CDR3 lacked stop codons and stayed in frame with V and J; all others were non-productive. Following IMGT convention, CDR3 was defined as the stretch from the second conserved V-encoded cysteine to the conserved J-encoded phenylalanine. Sequences without an unambiguous match to a single V gene segment were excluded from the earlier analysis of 450 to 650 of the donors. In an earlier analysis of 587 of the donors, a V segment was called functional when productive rearrangements were above 56.7%, and segregating when the standard deviation between donors exceeded 5%. A statistical classification framework was developed to diagnose cytomegalovirus status using the catalog of TCR beta chain sequences. A later analysis assigned V and J genes by comparing TCR nucleotide sequences with IMGT/GENE-DB human TR gene sequences. In a later analysis, CDR3 sequences and most-parsimonious VDJ recombination scenarios were assigned using the TCRdist pipeline. A later analysis defined each TCR beta chain by its CDR3 amino acid sequence plus V-gene family, and excluded reads lacking a unique V-gene family. In a later analysis, several hundred highly shared, low-generation-probability nucleotide sequences were removed to address suspected cross-contamination and a sequencing artifact. In a later analysis, a clonal expansion index for each public chain was calculated from normalized within-repertoire ranks of inferred template counts. In a later analysis, generation probabilities were computed with a VDJ recombination model fitted to out-of-frame rearrangements, and the resulting probabilities were checked against IGoR. A later analysis scored TCR-TCR, TCR-HLA and TCR-CMV co-occurrence with hypergeometric tests, applying a repertoire-size bias correction to TCR pairs. To estimate false discovery rates, a later analysis permuted the HLA or CMV assignments 20 times. A later analysis grouped co-occurring TCRs with DBSCAN, adding TCRdist sequence similarity when clustering within HLA-allele-positive subsets. Repertoires with fewer than 30,000 or more than 120,000 public chains, plus five repertoires with anomalous nucleotide sharing, were excluded from co-occurrence clustering. Imported from immuneACCESS, the table was reduced by TCRdb to in-frame sequences with V and J called. These copies leave out some clones; in studies compared against another copy, an unresolved V gene accounts for under half, and the cause of the remainder is not known. V, J and clone size were drawn from that table, and D and trimming were deduced from the DNA. This sample lists fewer than 130,000 clones; 74% were detected once. The ten largest clones capture 2% to 3% of the sample.

V is trimmed back by 0 bases and J by 5 bases, and the junction contains 8 bases that no gene match accounts for. The germline V gene provides CDR1 MNHEY and CDR2 SVGAGI. Inclusive of the bounding cysteine and phenylalanine, the CDR3 is 16 residues long. The retained sequence is limited to the CDR3, 48 bases, with the frame set at the first base. The sequence derives from a man over 45 in good health and CMV-seropositive. Specimen: PBMCs. The chain is encoded by TRBV6-5 joined to TRBJ2-5; 8 middle bases align to TRBD1. The CDR3 sequence is CASSYSTGAGGETQYF. The nucleotide sequence is given as TGTGCCAGCAGTTACTCGACAGGGGCTGGAGGCGAGACCCAGTACTTC.